The 18 T cell receptor beta chains listed next were all sequenced from one sample in a study of cytomegalovirus exposure and HLA in healthy donors. The PCR had 60 Vbeta and 13 Jbeta primers. Profiling relied on immunoSEQ multiplex PCR, and the TCRdb table lists in-frame clones only, not all of them. The repertoire has about 160,000 clones, about 78% of them found once; the top ten carry about 1.3%. The sequenced sample consisted of PBMCs. The source is a male donor in good health and CMV-seronegative.

The chain links TRBV28 to TRBJ2-1, with TRBD1 as a possible D gene (8 bases). Germline V gene sequence: CDR1 MDHEN, CDR2 SYDVKM. This CDR3 has 17 amino acids. Trimming left V 5 bases short and J 9 bases short, with 26 bases between. For the CDR3, the DNA is TGTGCCAGCAGTAAAATATCAGGGGGCGGCGGGGGTGTTGAGCAGTTCTTC. This sequence encodes CASSKISGGGGGVEQFF.

The genes are TRBV30 and TRBJ2-4; TRBD1 matches at 7 bases. The length of the CDR3 is 14 residues. Germline lookup yields CDR1 GTSNPN and CDR2 SVGIG (reference sequence). The trim removed 5 bases at V and 4 bases at J, leaving 8 bases unmatched. CDR3 sequence: CAWGLRDRKNIQYF. In DNA, the CDR3 is TGTGCCTGGGGACTCCGGGACAGAAAAAACATTCAGTACTTC.

The chain recombines TRBV28 with TRBJ1-2; TRBD1 might be the D (6 bases). V was trimmed by 5 bases and J by 4 bases, leaving 17 bases between them. The CDR3 covers 15 residues. Germline CDR1 MDHEN, CDR2 SYDVKM. CDR3 in amino acids: CASSITLPTGYGYTF. For the CDR3, the DNA is TGTGCCAGCAGTATTACGCTCCCGACAGGCTATGGCTACACCTTC.

The chain uses TRBV11-2 and TRBJ2-7, with D perhaps matching TRBD1 (5 bases). CDR3 length: 15 amino acids. V was shortened by 1 base and J by 2 bases, with 12 bases between the two germline ends. Germline V gene lookup returns CDR1 SGHAT and CDR2 FQNNGV. The CDR3 nucleotides are TGTGCCAGCAGCTTAGTTAGGGGTTCCACCTACGAGCAGTACTTC. This encodes CASSLVRGSTYEQYF.

Only a few counts were recorded for this clone. The chain carries TRBV5-6 and TRBJ2-3, with a weak D call TRBD2 (5 bases). V dropped 1 base and J dropped 9 bases, with 12 bases sitting between them. This CDR3 is 13 amino acids long. Germline V lookup: CDR1 SGHDT, CDR2 YYEEEE. The CDR3 DNA reads TGTGCCAGCAGCTTGACTAGGAACCCAACGCAGTATTTT. Amino acid sequence: CASSLTRNPTQYF.

This clone was picked up a small number of times. The chain joins TRBV5-1 to TRBJ1-1, with unresolved D. The CDR3 contains 13 residues. The germline CDR1 and CDR2 sequences are SGHRS and YFSETQ. V lost 1 base and J lost 6, with 10 bases in between. The CDR3 loop reads CASSLIRGAEAFF. CDR3 nucleotides: TGCGCCAGCAGCTTGATCCGGGGAGCTGAAGCTTTCTTT.

CDR3 in DNA: TGTGCCATCAGCCCCGGGACTAGCGGGGGCCAAGAGACCCAGTACTTC. It specifies CAISPGTSGGQETQYF. The gene calls are TRBV10-3 and TRBJ2-5, with 14 bases that match TRBD2. The CDR3 sequence is 16 residues long. Losses at the gene ends were 6 bases for V and 1 base for J; bases not matched to a gene: 4. Germline V gives CDR1 ENHRY, CDR2 SYGVKD.

This chain links TRBV7-6 with TRBJ2-1, with 10 nucleotides matching TRBD2. V shed 0 bases and J 5 bases; nucleotides not matched to a gene: 4. The germline CDR1 and CDR2 sequences are SGHVS and FNYEAQ. The CDR3 contains 16 residues. Here the CDR3 reads CASSLASGRGNNEQFF. CDR3 DNA: TGTGCCAGCAGCTTAGCCAGCGGGAGGGGTAACAATGAGCAGTTCTTC.

J is TRBJ2-7 and V is TRBV7-2, with D maybe TRBD1 (6 bases). Germline lookup yields CDR1 SGHTA and CDR2 FQGNSA. This CDR3 has 12 residues. Trimming shortened V by 5 bases and J by 4 bases, and 9 bases separated the two germline ends. CDR3 protein: CASSPTGYEQYF. CDR3 DNA: TGTGCCAGCAGCCCCACAGGGTACGAGCAGTACTTC.

The V call is TRBV27, the J call TRBJ1-5, with D unresolved. Germline V CDR1 and CDR2: MNHEY, SMNVEV (reference sequence). This CDR3 is built from 16 residues. Trimming took off 5 bases at V and 0 bases at J, with 14 bases between the two ends. CDR3: CASSPVSSYSNQPQHF. The CDR3 DNA reads as TGTGCCAGCAGTCCCGTCTCGAGTTATAGCAATCAGCCCCAGCATTTT.

This clone was detected a few times. V is TRBV2 and J is TRBJ1-2; possible D gene TRBD1, 6 bases. The CDR3 extends over 15 amino acids. Germline V CDR1 and CDR2: SNHLY, FYNNEI. V was cut by 5 bases and J by 8 bases, with 21 bases left in between. CDR3 loop: CASSQREGVGYGYTF. The CDR3 nucleotides are TGTGCCAGCAGTCAAAGGGAGGGGGTTGGGTACGGCTACACCTTC.

Comments on this clone: The CDR3 end shows no conserved phenylalanine or tryptophan, and so a read error is likely. The rearrangement links TRBV11-2 to TRBJ2-7; TRBD1 aligns across 9 bases. V was clipped by 1 base and J by 4 bases; unmatched bases: 5. The CDR3 runs to 15 residues. Germline CDR1 is SGHAT and CDR2 is FQNNGV. The CDR3 region is CASSLGGTGIYEQYL. The CDR3 nucleotides read TGTGCCAGCAGCTTAGGCGGGACAGGGATTTACGAGCAGTACCTC.

The V call is TRBV5-4, the J call TRBJ2-3; tentative D call: TRBD1 (5 bases). CDR3 length: 13 amino acids. From germline, CDR1 is SGHNT and CDR2 YYREEE (reference sequence). V was clipped by 4 bases and J by 4 bases, with 10 bases between them. The CDR3 loop reads CASSGQVSDTQYF. CDR3 bases: TGTGCCAGCAGCGGACAAGTTTCAGATACGCAGTATTTT.

J is TRBJ1-4 and V is TRBV28; TRBD1 aligns across 7 bases. V was pared by 5 bases and J by 2 bases, with 5 bases of the junction left unmatched. From germline, CDR1 is MDHEN and CDR2 SYDVKM. The CDR3 has 15 amino acids. CDR3 sequence reads: CASSPGTATNEKLFF. CDR3 DNA: TGTGCCAGCAGTCCCGGGACAGCTACTAATGAAAAACTGTTTTTT.

This chain links TRBV9 with TRBJ2-1; TRBD2 aligns across 10 bases. CDR3 length equals 16 residues. After removal of 4 bases from V and 12 bases from J, the junction contained 16 bases not matched to a gene. Germline V gene data show CDR1 as SGDLS and CDR2 as YYNGEE. CDR3 sequence: CASSPLLVQREGWQFF. The CDR3 coding sequence is TGTGCCAGCAGCCCCCTTTTGGTACAGCGGGAGGGCTGGCAGTTCTTC.

The chain combines TRBV27 with TRBJ2-1; possible D gene TRBD2, 6 bases. The CDR3 is 14 residues long. In germline, CDR1 is MNHEY, CDR2 SMNVEV (reference sequence). Trimming removed 7 bases at V and 2 bases at J, with 12 bases between. The CDR3 coding sequence is TGTGCCAGCACCCCCGGGGGTACCTACAATGAGCAGTTCTTC. Translating gives CASTPGGTYNEQFF.

V gene TRBV7-2 combines with J gene TRBJ1-5; D uncertain. This CDR3 is 14 amino acids long. Germline CDR1 SGHTA, CDR2 FQGNSA. V dropped 4 bases and J dropped 2 bases, with 9 bases sitting between them. The chain's CDR3 is CASSSQSGNQPQHF. DNA of the CDR3: TGTGCCAGCAGCTCACAGAGTGGCAATCAGCCCCAGCATTTT.

CDR3 DNA: TGTGCCAGCAGCCAAGGGACTCAGGAGGGCTACACCTTC. Translating it yields CASSQGTQEGYTF. The chain uses TRBV4-2 and TRBJ1-2; D ambiguous. Trimming took off 1 base at V and 8 bases at J, with 11 bases between the two ends. Per germline, CDR1 LGHNA and CDR2 YNFKEQ. The CDR3 totals 13 residues.